Listed below are T cell receptor beta chains from one sample, sequenced in a study of blood T cell repertoires in COVID-19. The assay was immunoSEQ multiplex PCR, and TCRdb's table has in-frame clones only and misses some. The sample has some 60,000 clones; approximately 85% are singletons. Sequencing used peripheral blood. The receptors were gathered from a human donor in a cohort sampled during active COVID-19. CDR3s include the opening cysteine and the closing phenylalanine or tryptophan. The D gene is left open where the match is weak. Clone size is stated in some rows and not others, as once, few, many or a class when expanded.

abundance,v_gene,j_gene,d_gene,CDR3aa,CDR3nt
NA,TRBV7-9,TRBJ2-3,NA,CASSQEGDTQYF,TGTGCCAGCTCCCAGGAGGGTGATACGCAGTATTTT
few,TRBV9,TRBJ1-4,NA,CASSVAYRANEKLFF,TGTGCCAGCAGCGTAGCTTACAGGGCAAATGAAAAACTGTTTTTT
NA,TRBV7-9,TRBJ2-1,TRBD2,CASSLDGRGAYNEQFF,TGTGCCAGCAGCTTAGATGGGCGGGGGGCCTACAATGAGCAGTTCTTC
NA,TRBV6-5,TRBJ1-1,NA,CASSTGGAPGTEAFF,TGTGCCAGCAGTACGGGGGGGGCCCCAGGAACTGAAGCTTTCTTT
NA,TRBV5-1,TRBJ2-3,TRBD2,CASSSGLDTTDTQYF,TGCGCCAGCAGCTCTGGACTAGATACCACAGATACGCAGTATTTT
NA,TRBV7-2,TRBJ1-6,TRBD1,CASSLVGDRGNSPLHF,TGTGCCAGCAGCTTAGTGGGGGACAGGGGAAATTCACCCCTCCACTTT
NA,TRBV3-1/TRBV3-2,TRBJ2-4,NA,CASSLRGGLAKNIQYF,TGTGCCAGCAGCCTCCGTGGGGGACTAGCCAAAAACATTCAGTACTTC
NA,TRBV28,TRBJ2-5,NA,CASNTAAKGETQYF,TGTGCCAGCAACACCGCGGCCAAGGGGGAGACCCAGTACTTC
NA,TRBV5-1,TRBJ1-2,NA,CASSLGPRQLNYGYTF,TGCGCCAGCAGCTTGGGTCCCAGACAGTTGAACTATGGCTACACCTTC
few,TRBV2,TRBJ1-1,NA,CASRRQNTEAFF,TGTGCCAGCCGGCGACAGAACACTGAAGCTTTCTTT
NA,TRBV6-5,TRBJ1-4,TRBD1,CASSYTRGREKLFF,TGTGCCAGCAGTTACACCAGGGGGCGAGAAAAACTGTTTTTT
few,TRBV27,TRBJ1-5,TRBD1,CASSPRTGSNQPQHF,TGTGCCAGCAGTCCACGGACAGGGAGCAATCAGCCCCAGCATTTT
NA,TRBV18,TRBJ2-2,NA,CASSPWGEATGELFF,TGTGCCAGCTCACCCTGGGGAGAAGCCACCGGGGAGCTGTTTTTT
NA,TRBV24-1,TRBJ1-4,TRBD1,CATSDPGTGNEKLFF,TGTGCCACCAGTGACCCCGGGACAGGGAATGAAAAACTGTTTTTT
NA,TRBV5-4,TRBJ2-2,NA,CASSPWGEYTGELFF,TGTGCCAGCAGCCCCTGGGGAGAGTACACCGGGGAGCTGTTTTTT
NA,TRBV12-5,TRBJ1-1,NA,CASGLVRGNTEAFF,TGTGCTAGTGGTTTGGTACGAGGCAACACTGAAGCTTTCTTT
NA,TRBV10-3,TRBJ1-1,NA,CAITPDRNTEAFF,TGTGCCATAACCCCCGACAGGAACACTGAAGCTTTCTTT
few,TRBV7-9,TRBJ1-5,TRBD1,CASSRDRTSNQPQHF,TGTGCCAGCAGTAGGGACAGGACGTCCAATCAGCCCCAGCATTTT
NA,TRBV18,TRBJ2-5,NA,CASSPGTLRETQYF,TGTGCCAGCTCACCAGGGACTTTAAGGGAGACCCAGTACTTC
few,TRBV11-2,TRBJ1-2,TRBD1,CASSLTGGIGGYTF,TGTGCCAGCAGCTTAACAGGGGGTATTGGTGGCTACACCTTC
NA,TRBV29-1,TRBJ2-7,TRBD1,CSVRGQGYYEQYF,TGCAGCGTTAGGGGACAGGGGTACTACGAGCAGTACTTC
NA,TRBV27,TRBJ1-1,NA,CASSFTTGRAFF,TGTGCCAGCAGTTTCACGACAGGTCGAGCTTTCTTT
NA,TRBV5-1,TRBJ2-2,NA,CASSLRTVPVELFF,TGCGCCAGCAGCTTGAGGACAGTTCCCGTGGAGCTGTTTTTT
NA,TRBV30,TRBJ1-3,TRBD1,CARDSYSGNTIYF,TGTGCCCGGGACAGCTACTCTGGAAACACCATATATTTT
once,TRBV27,TRBJ2-5,TRBD2,CASWVGSGPPLGETQYF,TGTGCCAGCTGGGTAGGTAGCGGGCCACCTTTGGGAGAGACCCAGTACTTC
medium-sized,TRBV4-3,TRBJ1-3,NA,CASSQTQGPGNTIYF,TGCGCCAGCAGCCAAACACAGGGCCCTGGAAACACCATATATTTT
few,TRBV6-5,TRBJ2-7,NA,CASNGLLYREQYF,TGTGCCAGCAATGGACTACTATACCGCGAGCAGTACTTC
NA,TRBV29-1,TRBJ1-1,TRBD1,CSVEGGGWTEAFF,TGCAGCGTTGAAGGAGGGGGCTGGACTGAAGCTTTCTTT
NA,TRBV18,TRBJ1-1,NA,CASSLQGSRNTEAFF,TGTGCCAGCTCACTCCAGGGGAGCAGGAACACTGAAGCTTTCTTT
NA,TRBV14,TRBJ2-5,TRBD2,CASSPGLARETQYF,TGTGCCAGCAGCCCGGGACTAGCCAGGGAGACCCAGTACTTC
NA,TRBV29-1,TRBJ1-3,NA,CSVEVESSGNTIYF,TGCAGCGTTGAAGTTGAGAGCTCTGGAAACACCATATATTTT
NA,TRBV27,TRBJ2-1,NA,CASSIPPGHQQFF,TGTGCCAGCAGTATCCCCCCAGGGCACCAGCAGTTCTTC
NA,TRBV6-5,TRBJ1-2,TRBD1,CATVPLLGRGVGYTF,TGTGCCACTGTACCCCTACTTGGCAGGGGGGTTGGCTACACCTTC
NA,TRBV25-1,TRBJ1-3,NA,CASSEGGTGNTIYF,TGTGCCAGCAGTGAGGGGGGAACTGGAAACACCATATATTTT
NA,TRBV5-5,TRBJ2-7,TRBD1,CASSLVGQSSYEQYF,TGTGCCAGCAGCTTGGTGGGACAGAGTTCCTACGAGCAGTACTTC
NA,TRBV11-2,TRBJ1-4,NA,CASSPSETGEKLFF,TGTGCCAGCAGTCCCTCGGAGACGGGGGAAAAACTGTTTTTT
NA,TRBV12-3/TRBV12-4,TRBJ1-2,TRBD1,CASSLRRGHGYTF,TGTGCCAGCAGTTTAAGAAGGGGGCATGGCTACACCTTC
NA,TRBV3-1/TRBV3-2,TRBJ1-2,TRBD1,CASSPGGSDRRDGYTF,TGTGCCAGCAGCCCTGGGGGATCGGACAGGAGGGATGGCTACACCTTC
NA,TRBV13,TRBJ1-2,TRBD1,CASSFGQGVTYGYTF,TGTGCCAGCAGTTTTGGACAGGGGGTCACCTATGGCTACACCTTC
NA,TRBV12-3/TRBV12-4,TRBJ1-1,NA,CASSSGYTEAFF,TGTGCCAGCAGTTCAGGGTACACTGAAGCTTTCTTT
NA,TRBV3-1/TRBV3-2,TRBJ1-1,TRBD1,CASSPTGGVTEAFF,TGTGCCAGCAGCCCGACAGGGGGCGTGACTGAAGCTTTCTTT
NA,TRBV7-2,TRBJ2-1,TRBD2,CASSLAIAGGIGNEQFF,TGTGCCAGCAGCTTGGCTATAGCGGGGGGGATAGGCAATGAGCAGTTCTTC
NA,TRBV6-6,TRBJ2-7,NA,CASSWSADSGEQYF,TGTGCCAGCAGTTGGTCAGCTGATTCGGGTGAGCAGTACTTC
NA,TRBV5-5,TRBJ2-1,NA,CASSPIGGQSYNEQFF,TGTGCCAGCAGCCCAATCGGGGGGCAGTCCTACAATGAGCAGTTCTTC
NA,TRBV29-1,TRBJ2-1,TRBD2,CSVEDSSGGGQFF,TGCAGCGTTGAAGATTCGAGCGGGGGCGGGCAGTTCTTC
NA,TRBV5-1,TRBJ2-5,TRBD2,CASSSTSGGPRETQYF,TGCGCCAGCAGCTCGACTAGCGGGGGACCTAGGGAGACCCAGTACTTC
NA,TRBV6-5,TRBJ2-7,NA,CASSWVAGASYEQYF,TGTGCCAGCAGTTGGGTGGCGGGGGCCTCCTACGAGCAGTACTTC